One sample yielded the 29 T cell receptor beta chains listed below, sequenced in a study of post-analysis software for immune sequencing data. Regarding the study as a whole: Controls had lower frequencies than patients of five or six TRBV segments, which included TRBV5-6, TRBV5-1 and TRBV20-1.

cDNA libraries for TCR beta contained unique molecular identifiers. MiXCR, applied by TCRdb to the PCR reads, yields one record per CDR3 protein. The table shows some 260,000 distinct CDR3 sequences, with 36% occurring only once. No antigen is known for these receptors. The specimen sequenced was blood. The receptors were sampled from a girl under 18 with multiple sclerosis.

This clonotype was detected ten times or more. The chain employs TRBV5-1 and TRBJ2-1, with a possible D match to TRBD2 (5 bases). CDR1 and CDR2 (germline): SGHRS, YFSETQ. Trimming took off 0 bases at V and 0 bases at J, with 7 bases between the two ends. There are 15 residues in the CDR3. The CDR3 loop reads CASSLERYSYNEQFF. CDR3 nucleotides: TGCGCCAGCAGCTTGGAGCGGTACTCCTACAATGAGCAGTTCTTC.

This clonotype has only a few counts. The junction and the germline gene differ at one end; a read error may be behind it. The rearrangement links TRBV15 to TRBJ1-4, with D unclear. CDR3 size: 15 residues. Germline V gene sequence: CDR1 LNHNV, CDR2 YYDKDF (reference sequence). CDR3 coding DNA: TGTACCACCAGCAGAGATTTGAAGGCAGGTGAAAAACTGTTTTTT. This gives the protein CTTSRDLKAGEKLFF.

The chain uses TRBV20-1 and TRBJ1-2; 10 positions match TRBD1. With 1 base clipped from V and 4 bases from J, the junction kept 6 bases outside the gene matches. This CDR3 spans 15 amino acids. Germline lookup yields CDR1 DFQATT and CDR2 SNEGSKA (reference sequence). DNA of the CDR3: TGCAGTGCTAGAGCAAGGACAGGGGGGCTCTATGGCTACACCTTC. Translating it yields CSARARTGGLYGYTF.

This clonotype was recorded at least ten times. The chain combines TRBV9 with TRBJ2-1, with D possibly being TRBD2 (6 bases). The V and J ends lost 6 bases and 3 bases respectively, with 16 bases between them. The CDR3 runs 15 residues. Germline-derived CDR1 and CDR2 are SGDLS and YYNGEE. DNA for the CDR3: TGTGCCAGCACTACCGGGACTCAGAACTACAATGAGCAGTTCTTC. Its protein is CASTTGTQNYNEQFF.

In this sample, this clonotype turned up many times. The gene calls are TRBV20-1 and TRBJ2-3; 7 bases map to TRBD2. The CDR3 has 14 amino acids. Germline V CDR1 and CDR2: DFQATT, SNEGSKA (reference sequence). The V and J ends lost 5 bases and 4 bases, in that order; junction bases with no gene match: 9. The CDR3 nucleotides are TGCAGTGCTTCCGGGACTATAAGGGCAGATACGCAGTATTTT. The encoded protein is CSASGTIRADTQYF.

This clonotype has at least ten counts. The V and J genes are TRBV5-5 and TRBJ2-2; weak D call: TRBD2 (5 bases). The CDR3 is 15 residues long. Deletions cut 0 bases from V and 2 bases from J, with 8 bases between. Germline loops: CDR1 SGHKS, CDR2 YYEKEE (reference sequence). The CDR3 here is CASSLADFNTGELFF. The CDR3 bases are TGTGCCAGCAGCTTGGCGGACTTTAACACCGGGGAGCTGTTTTTT.

The chain employs TRBV29-1 and TRBJ1-1, with D tentatively TRBD1 (5 bases). CDR1 SQVTM and CDR2 ANQGSEA come from the germline V gene. V was trimmed by 6 bases and J by 0 bases, leaving 11 bases between them. The CDR3 consists of 13 residues. The CDR3 region has the DNA TGCAGCGTCCGGCAGGGAATGAACACTGAAGCTTTCTTT. Translating gives CSVRQGMNTEAFF.

The gene calls are TRBV5-1 and TRBJ2-1; 10 bases are a match to TRBD1. The CDR3 is 15 amino acids. Germline V gene data show CDR1 as SGHRS and CDR2 as YFSETQ. V shed 1 base and J 8 bases; nucleotides not matched to a gene: 6. The CDR3 region is CASSLRGQGLYEQFF. The CDR3 DNA sequence: TGCGCCAGCAGCTTGAGGGGACAGGGGTTATATGAGCAGTTCTTC.

The chain links TRBV5-1 to TRBJ2-1; either TRBD1 or TRBD2 may supply D (6 bases each). V shed 0 bases and J shed 0 bases, with 19 bases lying between them. The CDR3 is 19 amino acids. Germline V gene lookup returns CDR1 SGHRS and CDR2 YFSETQ. The CDR3, as DNA: TGCGCCAGCAGCTTGGTAGGGGGGCTCGCATCACTCTCCTACAATGAGCAGTTCTTC. This translates into CASSLVGGLASLSYNEQFF.

On this clonotype: A read error may be the cause here, since a much bigger clone is one base away. The V and J genes are TRBV29-1 and TRBJ2-3; 8 bases fit TRBD1. The germline V gene encodes CDR1 SQVTM and CDR2 ANQGSEA. The V gene end was trimmed by 6 bases and the J gene end by 14 bases; junction bases not matched to a gene: 13. This CDR3 is 12 amino acids long. For the CDR3, the DNA is TGCAGCGTCTTCGGACAGGGCCAAAAACTGTATTTT. Protein: CSVFGQGQKLYF.

This clonotype has a handful of counts. This rearrangement joins TRBV7-9 to TRBJ2-1; no clear D gene. Between the trimmed V and J ends, which lost 4 bases and 3 bases, there was a span of 13 bases. Germline V lookup: CDR1 SEHNR, CDR2 FQNEAQ (reference sequence). The CDR3 spans 15 residues. The CDR3 DNA follows: TGTGCCAGCAGCTGCGGAGCGCGGAACTACAATGAGCAGTTCTTC. Encoded protein: CASSCGARNYNEQFF.

This clonotype was detected ten times or more. The chain carries TRBV25-1 and TRBJ2-3; 9 bases align to TRBD1. Trimming removed 8 bases from V and 1 base from J; junction bases left unmatched: 10. Germline lookup yields CDR1 MGHDK and CDR2 SYGVNS. The CDR3 runs to 16 residues. The CDR3 DNA reads as TGTGCCAGCTCAGTGAAACGGACAGGGGGCACAGATACGCAGTATTTT. It translates to CASSVKRTGGTDTQYF.

Turning to this clonotype: At one end, the junction sequence differs from germline, possibly due to a read error. The V gene is TRBV12-3 or TRBV12-4, the J gene TRBJ2-2; 8 bases agree with TRBD2. This CDR3 spans 15 amino acids. CDR3 region: CASSSGGGRTGERFF. CDR3 DNA sequence: TGTGCCAGCAGTTCCGGCGGGGGGCGCACCGGGGAGCGGTTTTTT.

This clonotype has only one observation. A much larger clone differs from this one at a single base, so this may be a read error. This chain connects TRBV14 to TRBJ2-3; D ambiguous. The CDR3 sequence is 14 residues long. The V gene lost 1 base and the J gene lost 0 bases, with 5 bases spanning the gap. Per the germline V gene, CDR1 is SGHDN and CDR2 is FVKESK. The CDR3 here is CASSQVRSTDTQYF. The CDR3 DNA follows: TGTGCCAGCAGCCAAGTACGGAGCACAGATACGCAGTATTTT.

The table lists this clonotype with many counts. The rearrangement joins TRBV6-6 to TRBJ2-3, with 8 bases matching TRBD1. Germline-derived CDR1 and CDR2 are MNHNY and SVGAGI (reference sequence). Trimming took 2 bases from V and 1 from J; bases not matched to a gene: 5. The CDR3 spans 16 residues. The CDR3 region has the DNA TGTGCCAGCAGTTACGGGGCAGGGGGCCGCACAGATACGCAGTATTTT. This sequence encodes CASSYGAGGRTDTQYF.

This clonotype was picked up many times. The rearrangement uses TRBV7-3 and TRBJ1-2; 9 bases agree with TRBD1. In germline, CDR1 is SGHTA, CDR2 FQGTGA. Germline trimming cut 5 bases from V and 6 bases from J; bases unmatched to any gene: 4. CDR3 length equals 13 residues. The CDR3 nucleotides are TGTGCCAGCAGCCAATGGACAGGGGATGGCTACACCTTC. Encoded protein: CASSQWTGDGYTF.

This clonotype was detected a few times. This chain connects TRBV5-1 to TRBJ2-7; D is possibly TRBD1 (6 bases). The CDR3 extends over 15 amino acids. The V gene lost 1 base and the J gene lost 3 bases, with 14 bases spanning the gap. Germline CDR1 is SGHRS and CDR2 is YFSETQ. This CDR3 reads CASSLRPGVDYEQYF. The DNA of the CDR3 is TGCGCCAGCAGCTTGCGGCCAGGGGTAGACTACGAGCAGTACTTC.

About this clonotype itself: A read error may explain this, as a much larger clone is one base away. This chain uses TRBV10-3 with TRBJ1-5; 8 bases align to TRBD1. The CDR3 contains 13 residues. V was pared by 10 bases and J by 6 bases, with 8 bases of the junction left unmatched. Germline-derived CDR1 and CDR2 are ENHRY and SYGVKD. CDR3 coding DNA: TGTGCCACCACGGACAGGGAATGTCAGCCCCAGCATTTT. Encoded protein: CATTDRECQPQHF.

The rearrangement links TRBV7-9 to TRBJ2-7; 10 bases align to TRBD2. The CDR3 sequence is 15 residues long. Trimming removed 3 bases from V and 10 bases from J; junction bases left unmatched: 12. CDR1 is SEHNR and CDR2 is FQNEAQ in the germline V gene (reference sequence). The CDR3 loop is CASSFTGTSAEIQYF. CDR3 coding DNA: TGTGCCAGCAGCTTTACCGGGACTAGCGCGGAGATCCAGTACTTC.

The chain joins TRBV5-1 to TRBJ2-1; the match to TRBD2 covers 10 bases. In germline, CDR1 is SGHRS, CDR2 YFSETQ. V shed 4 bases and J 3 bases; nucleotides not matched to a gene: 7. The CDR3 is made up of 16 amino acids. CDR3 nucleotides: TGCGCCAGCAGCAGCGGGGGGGCCGCCCACTACAATGAGCAGTTCTTC. Translating it yields CASSSGGAAHYNEQFF.

There are many counts of this clonotype. The chain links TRBV24-1 to TRBJ2-1; a possible D gene is TRBD1 (6 bases). Trimming cost V 2 bases and J 8 bases, with 9 bases left between them. Germline V lookup: CDR1 KGHDR, CDR2 SFDVKD. The CDR3 length is 13 residues. Here the CDR3 reads CATSDYRADEQFF. The CDR3 nucleotides read TGTGCCACCAGTGATTACAGGGCGGATGAGCAGTTCTTC.

In this sample, this clonotype turned up many times. V gene TRBV7-6 combines with J gene TRBJ2-3; D not resolved. The CDR3 loop spans 15 amino acids. Germline CDR1 reads SGHVS; CDR2 reads FNYEAQ. Between the trimmed V and J ends, which lost 6 bases and 1 base, there was a span of 14 bases. The CDR3, as DNA: TGTGCCAGCAGGTTCCTAGGGAAAGGCACAGATACGCAGTATTTT. Translating gives CASRFLGKGTDTQYF.

This clonotype was detected ten times or more. The chain has TRBV3-1 and TRBJ2-3; the D gene is possibly TRBD2 (6 bases). The CDR3 totals 16 residues. V lost 1 base and J 0 bases, leaving 11 bases between the germline ends. The germline V gene encodes CDR1 LGHDT and CDR2 YNNKEL (reference sequence). In DNA, the CDR3 is TGTGCCAGCAGCCAAGCTTGGCGGGGCAGCACAGATACGCAGTATTTT. Residues: CASSQAWRGSTDTQYF.

This clonotype has a handful of counts. This chain connects TRBV5-5 to TRBJ2-2; 10 nucleotides line up with TRBD2. Germline loops: CDR1 SGHKS, CDR2 YYEKEE (reference sequence). The CDR3 sequence is 16 residues long. V lost 4 bases, J lost 4 bases, and 7 bases stayed unmatched. CDR3 amino acids: CASSHLAGVSTGELFF. In DNA, the CDR3 is TGTGCCAGCAGCCACCTAGCGGGAGTATCCACCGGGGAGCTGTTTTTT.

A remark on this clonotype: One base away lies a much larger clone, so this may be a sequencing read error. This chain's CDR3 is CASSCVWGTDTQYF. In DNA form, the CDR3 reads TGCGCCAGCAGCTGTGTGTGGGGCACAGATACGCAGTATTTT. The chain carries TRBV5-1 and TRBJ2-3; D gene uncertain. There are 14 residues in the CDR3. The V gene's germline CDR1 is SGHRS and CDR2 YFSETQ. The ends were cut back, 3 bases at V and 1 base at J, with 9 bases in the middle.

With respect to this clonotype: A single base separates this from a much larger clone, so it may be a read error. The chain uses TRBV4-2 and TRBJ2-5; tentatively, D is TRBD1 (7 bases). The length of the CDR3 is 14 residues. Germline CDR1 is LGHNA and CDR2 is YNFKEQ. V lost 1 base to trimming and J lost 5 bases, with 11 bases between them. CDR3 amino acids: CASSQGRGVETQYF. CDR3 in DNA: TGTGCCAGCAGCCAAGGCAGGGGGGTCGAGACCCAGTACTTC.

This clonotype appeared many times. This chain connects TRBV5-6 to TRBJ2-1; a weak D match, TRBD2 (5 bases). This CDR3 comprises 11 residues. Germline CDR1 SGHDT, CDR2 YYEEEE. V lost 3 bases and J 8 bases, leaving 6 bases between the germline ends. Here the CDR3 DNA reads TGTGCCAGCAGCTCGGGATATGAGCAGTTCTTC. Amino acid sequence: CASSSGYEQFF.

This clonotype was found a few times. The chain is built from TRBV5-1 and TRBJ2-3; 11 bases agree with TRBD2. Losses at the gene ends were 5 bases for V and 0 bases for J; bases not matched to a gene: 5. CDR1 is SGHRS and CDR2 is YFSETQ in the germline V gene. This CDR3 has 16 residues. The CDR3 spells CASRKLAGVSTDTQYF. The CDR3 DNA follows: TGCGCCAGCAGGAAACTAGCGGGGGTTAGCACAGATACGCAGTATTTT.

This clonotype was seen at least ten times. The chain has TRBV6-5 and TRBJ2-3; D is unclear. CDR1 is MNHEY, CDR2 SVGAGI, per germline. V lost 0 bases, J lost 5 bases, and 9 bases lay in between. This CDR3 spans 14 amino acids. This CDR3 reads CASSYSTAKDTQYF. The CDR3 nucleotides read TGTGCCAGCAGTTACTCGACGGCGAAAGATACGCAGTATTTT.